One sample yielded the 8 T cell receptor beta chains listed below, sequenced in a study of blood T cell repertoires in COVID-19. Clones were sequenced by immunoSEQ multiplex PCR, and TCRdb holds only the in-frame ones, with some missing. The sample consists of a few hundred thousand clones, around 89% of them appearing once. The sequenced sample was peripheral blood. All receptors come from a woman aged 45-65 years with active or convalescent COVID-19.

The chain uses TRBV24-1 and TRBJ1-5, with D perhaps matching TRBD1 (5 bases). Trimming took off 4 bases at V and 0 bases at J, with 15 bases between the two ends. CDR1 and CDR2 (germline): KGHDR, SFDVKD. This CDR3 is built from 17 residues. CDR3 nucleotide sequence: TGTGCCACCAGTGACAAAAAACAGGCGTATAGCAATCAGCCCCAGCATTTT. Translated, it gives CATSDKKQAYSNQPQHF.

The CDR3 spells CASSPSTGGDEQYF. Written as DNA, the CDR3 is TGTGCCAGCAGCCCTTCTACGGGAGGTGACGAGCAGTACTTC. The J gene is TRBJ2-7, the V gene TRBV27, with TRBD2 matching 7 bases. V shed 6 bases, J shed 5 bases, and the junction held 10 bases outside the gene matches. Looked up from germline, CDR1 is MNHEY and CDR2 is SMNVEV (reference sequence). The CDR3 runs to 14 residues.

The CDR3 region has the DNA TGTGCCAGCAGCGGACAGGGGGTTTCCTATGGCTACACCTTC. It codes for CASSGQGVSYGYTF. This chain uses TRBV6-2 or TRBV6-3 with TRBJ1-2, with 10 bases aligning to TRBD1. This CDR3 has 14 amino acids. Trimming at V came to 6 bases and at J to 4 bases, leaving 5 bases not matched to a gene. CDR1 is MNHEY, CDR2 SVGEGT, per germline.

CDR3 region: CASRDSYYGYTF. As DNA, the CDR3 is TGCGCCAGCAGAGACAGCTATTATGGCTACACCTTC. The chain uses TRBV5-1 and TRBJ1-2; weak D call: TRBD1 (5 bases). The CDR3 extends over 12 amino acids. In germline, CDR1 is SGHRS, CDR2 YFSETQ. V lost 5 bases and J 5 bases, leaving 10 bases between the germline ends.

The gene calls are TRBV19 and TRBJ2-1; 8 nucleotides match TRBD1. V shed 1 base, J shed 2 bases, and the junction held 7 bases outside the gene matches. The germline V gene has CDR1 LNHDA and CDR2 SQIVND (reference sequence). The CDR3 spans 17 residues. The CDR3 spells CASSIARGQGPYNEQFF. CDR3 coding DNA: TGTGCCAGTAGTATAGCGCGAGGACAGGGACCCTACAATGAGCAGTTCTTC.

The rearrangement joins TRBV29-1 to TRBJ2-5; 7 bases agree with TRBD2. Germline CDR1 is SQVTM and CDR2 is ANQGSEA. The CDR3 covers 13 residues. V shed 4 bases and J 4 bases; nucleotides not matched to a gene: 6. The CDR3 bases are TGCAGCGTTGCGCCAGGGAGGGGAGAGACCCAGTACTTC. Amino acids: CSVAPGRGETQYF.

The chain employs TRBV2 and TRBJ1-3; weak D call: TRBD1 (6 bases). The ends were cut back, 2 bases at V and 4 bases at J, with 18 bases in the middle. This CDR3 region has 17 residues. The germline CDR1 and CDR2 sequences are SNHLY and FYNNEI. CDR3 in DNA: TGTGCCAGCAGTGAACAGGGGACGTCGCCGGCCGGAAACACCATATATTTT. This codes for CASSEQGTSPAGNTIYF.

This clone was found once. This chain uses TRBV3-1 (or the pseudogene TRBV3-2) with TRBJ1-2; D uncertain. V lost 3 bases and J lost 8, with 19 bases in between. Looked up from germline, CDR1 is LGHDT and CDR2 is YNNKEL (reference sequence). The CDR3 is 15 amino acids. The DNA for the CDR3 is TGTGCCAGCAGCCATCGAACGCCGCCTCTTGAGGGCTACACCTTC. Protein product: CASSHRTPPLEGYTF.